This T cell receptor (beta chain) was profiled in a study of blood T cell repertoires in COVID-19. The protocol was immunoSEQ multiplex PCR, while the TCRdb copy is restricted to in-frame clones and leaves out a portion. The repertoire has some 260,000 clones, roughly four fifths of them found once; the top ten carry around 4.1%. This clone was counted a few times. Sequencing input: PBMCs or T cells enriched from blood (not recorded which). The origin of this receptor is a man aged 25 to 45 with acute COVID-19.

CDR3 loop: CASSHRGGSGSGNTIYF. The DNA for the CDR3 is TGTGCCAGCAGCCATCGAGGGGGCTCCGGCTCTGGAAACACCATATATTTT. The chain has TRBV14 and TRBJ1-3; 7 bases are shared with TRBD1. V trimming: 3 bases; J trimming: 0 bases; junction bases outside the gene matches: 8. From germline, CDR1 is SGHDN and CDR2 FVKESK. This CDR3 spans 17 amino acids.